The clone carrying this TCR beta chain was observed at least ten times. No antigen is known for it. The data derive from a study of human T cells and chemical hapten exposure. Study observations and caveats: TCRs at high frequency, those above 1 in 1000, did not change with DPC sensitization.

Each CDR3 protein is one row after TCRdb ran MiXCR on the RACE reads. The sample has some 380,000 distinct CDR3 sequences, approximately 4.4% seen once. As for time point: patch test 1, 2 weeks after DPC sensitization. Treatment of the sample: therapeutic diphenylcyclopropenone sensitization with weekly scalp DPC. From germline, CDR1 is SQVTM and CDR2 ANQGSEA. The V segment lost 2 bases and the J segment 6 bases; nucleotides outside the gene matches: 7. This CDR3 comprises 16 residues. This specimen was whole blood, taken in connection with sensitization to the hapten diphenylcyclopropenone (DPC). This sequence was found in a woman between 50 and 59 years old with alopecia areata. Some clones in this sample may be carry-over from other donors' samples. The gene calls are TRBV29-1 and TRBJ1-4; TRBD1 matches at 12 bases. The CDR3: CSVEWGQGASDEKLFF. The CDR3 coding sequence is TGCAGCGTTGAATGGGGACAGGGGGCATCCGATGAAAAACTGTTTTTT.